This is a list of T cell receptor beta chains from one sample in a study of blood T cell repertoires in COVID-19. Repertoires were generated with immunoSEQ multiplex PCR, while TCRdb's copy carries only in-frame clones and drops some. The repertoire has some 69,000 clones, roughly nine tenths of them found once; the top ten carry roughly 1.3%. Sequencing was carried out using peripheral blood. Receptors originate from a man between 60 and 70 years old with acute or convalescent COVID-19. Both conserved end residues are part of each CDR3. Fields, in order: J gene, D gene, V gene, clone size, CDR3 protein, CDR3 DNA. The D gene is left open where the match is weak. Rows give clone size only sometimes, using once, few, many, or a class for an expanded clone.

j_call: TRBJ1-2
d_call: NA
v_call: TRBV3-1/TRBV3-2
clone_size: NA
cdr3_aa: CASSHSDGGGYTF
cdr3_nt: TGTGCCAGCAGCCATTCAGATGGTGGTGGCTACACCTTC

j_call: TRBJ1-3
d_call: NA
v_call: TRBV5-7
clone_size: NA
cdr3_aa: CASSSGSSGNTIYF
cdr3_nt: TGTGCCAGCAGCTCCGGGAGTTCTGGAAACACCATATATTTT

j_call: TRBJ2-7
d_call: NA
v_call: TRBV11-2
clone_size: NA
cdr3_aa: CASSSGRVDPEQYF
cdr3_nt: TGTGCCAGCAGCTCTGGCAGGGTTGATCCCGAGCAGTACTTC

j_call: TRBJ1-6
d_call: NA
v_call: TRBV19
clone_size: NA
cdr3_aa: CASSLRVLGSPLHF
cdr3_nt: TGTGCCAGTAGTTTACGGGTCCTGGGTTCACCCCTCCACTTT

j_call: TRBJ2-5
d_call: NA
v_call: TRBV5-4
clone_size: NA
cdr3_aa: CASSLLSTETQYF
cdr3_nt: TGTGCCAGCAGCTTGCTATCAACGGAGACCCAGTACTTC

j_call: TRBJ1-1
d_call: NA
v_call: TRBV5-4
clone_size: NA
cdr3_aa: CASSSLNRDTEAFF
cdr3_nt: TGTGCCAGCAGCTCTCTGAACAGGGACACTGAAGCTTTCTTT

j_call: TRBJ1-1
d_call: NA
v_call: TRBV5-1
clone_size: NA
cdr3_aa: CASSLGGPVNTEAFF
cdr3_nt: TGCGCCAGCAGCTTGGGGGGGCCGGTGAACACTGAAGCTTTCTTT

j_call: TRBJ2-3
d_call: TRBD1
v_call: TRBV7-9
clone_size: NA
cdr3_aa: CASFTDRGQNTQYF
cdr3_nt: TGTGCCAGCTTTACCGACAGGGGGCAAAATACGCAGTATTTT

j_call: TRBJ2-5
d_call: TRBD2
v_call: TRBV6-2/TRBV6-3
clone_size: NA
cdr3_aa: CASSYWRGGAKETQYF
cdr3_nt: TGTGCCAGCAGTTACTGGCGCGGGGGGGCGAAAGAGACCCAGTACTTC

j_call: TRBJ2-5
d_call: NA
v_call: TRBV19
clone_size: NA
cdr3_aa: CASSIFRGETQYF
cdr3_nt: TGTGCCAGTAGTATCTTCCGGGGAGAGACCCAGTACTTC

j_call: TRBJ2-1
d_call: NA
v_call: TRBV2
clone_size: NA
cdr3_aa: CASSPGQWTYNEQFF
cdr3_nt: TGTGCCAGCAGCCCAGGACAGTGGACCTACAATGAGCAGTTCTTC

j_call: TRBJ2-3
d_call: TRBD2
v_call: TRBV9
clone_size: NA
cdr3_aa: CASSGLAGGRADTQYF
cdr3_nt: TGTGCCAGCAGCGGATTAGCGGGGGGGCGTGCAGATACGCAGTATTTT

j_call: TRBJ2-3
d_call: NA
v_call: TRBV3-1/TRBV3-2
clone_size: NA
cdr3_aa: CASSRSSGGGTDTQYF
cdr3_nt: TGTGCCAGCAGTCGATCATCCGGGGGAGGTACAGATACGCAGTATTTT

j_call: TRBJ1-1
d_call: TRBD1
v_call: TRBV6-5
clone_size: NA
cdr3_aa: CASSPTGRITEAFF
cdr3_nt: TGTGCCAGCAGTCCGACAGGGAGGATCACTGAAGCTTTCTTT

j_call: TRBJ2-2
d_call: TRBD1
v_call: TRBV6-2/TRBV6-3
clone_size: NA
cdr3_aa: CASSYSGTANTGELFF
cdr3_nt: TGTGCCAGCAGTTACTCGGGGACAGCGAACACCGGGGAGCTGTTTTTT

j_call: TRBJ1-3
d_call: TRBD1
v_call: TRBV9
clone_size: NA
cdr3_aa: CASNPGGTGNTIYF
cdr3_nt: TGTGCCAGCAATCCAGGGGGGACCGGAAACACCATATATTTT

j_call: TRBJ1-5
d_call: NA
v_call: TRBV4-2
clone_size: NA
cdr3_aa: CASSRGEGSNQPQHF
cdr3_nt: TGTGCCAGCAGCCGGGGGGAGGGTTCAAATCAGCCCCAGCATTTT

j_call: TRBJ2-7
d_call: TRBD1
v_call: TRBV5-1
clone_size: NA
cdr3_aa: CASGDRGSSYEQYF
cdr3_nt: TGCGCCAGCGGGGACAGGGGAAGTTCCTACGAGCAGTACTTC

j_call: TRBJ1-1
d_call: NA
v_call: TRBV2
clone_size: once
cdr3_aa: CASTWGGDTEAFF
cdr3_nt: TGTGCCAGCACTTGGGGAGGGGACACTGAAGCTTTCTTT

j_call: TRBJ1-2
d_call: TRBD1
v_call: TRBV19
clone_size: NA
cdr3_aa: CASSMRRDSRAYGYTF
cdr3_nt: TGTGCCAGTAGTATGCGGCGGGACAGTCGTGCCTATGGCTACACCTTC

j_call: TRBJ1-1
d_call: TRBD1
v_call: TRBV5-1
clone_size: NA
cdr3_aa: CASSSGTVRTEAFF
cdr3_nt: TGCGCCAGCAGCTCCGGGACAGTGAGGACTGAAGCTTTCTTT

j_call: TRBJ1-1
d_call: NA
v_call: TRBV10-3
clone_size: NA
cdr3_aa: CATRAVLDTEAFF
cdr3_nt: TGTGCCACCCGAGCGGTATTGGACACTGAAGCTTTCTTT